The clone carrying this T cell receptor (beta chain) was detected a few times. Its antigen is as yet unknown. The data derive from a study of identical twins. This CDR3 has 13 residues. Germline V gives CDR1 DFQATT, CDR2 SNEGSKA (reference sequence). Trimming pared 3 bases from V and 2 bases from J, leaving 10 bases between. Study findings and constraints: Out-of-frame beta sequences exhibited a weaker degree of excess twin sharing. Out-of-frame TCR alpha sharing observed in monozygotic twins exceeded model estimates. A partial confounding effect on zero-insertion analyses could come from invariant MAIT and iNKT cells.

Template switching added a universal primer site; cDNA carried unique molecular identifiers. Via MiXCR, TCRdb re-called the 5' RACE reads, giving one row per CDR3 protein. Among 600,000 to 700,000 distinct CDR3 sequences listed, about 20% were seen once. The same sample was also studied in work on T cells expressing NK-cell markers.

The sequenced sample was PBMCs. The chain uses TRBV20-1 and TRBJ1-1; a weak D match, TRBD1 (5 bases). This receptor was taken from a woman aged 18-29 years in good health. The CDR3 DNA sequence: TGCAGTGCTAGCAAGACAGCCAACACTGAAGCTTTCTTT. It encodes CSASKTANTEAFF.